The T cell receptor (beta chain) described here comes from a study of Ad26.COV2.S vaccination and SARS-CoV-2 variants. The assay was immunoSEQ multiplex PCR, and TCRdb's table has in-frame clones only and misses some. The data show more than 300,000 clones, about 88% seen once. Specified treatment: some 20 received Ad26.COV2.S at low or high dose, single or two shots; about five received placebo; per-sample allocation not given. The samples date from day 63 after the first vaccine or placebo injection. As its vector, the vaccine had Ad26, which expressed Wuhan-strain SARS-CoV-2 spike. This CDR3 has 16 amino acids. Trimming left V 4 bases short and J 0 bases short, with 14 bases between. Germline V CDR1 and CDR2: MNHEY, SVGAGI.

The receptor was isolated from a person aged 18-60 years who received the Ad26.COV2.S COVID-19 vaccine or a placebo. Sequencing was performed on peripheral blood, taken in a trial of Ad26.COV2.S vaccine versus placebo. The rearrangement uses TRBV6-5 and TRBJ2-3, with D perhaps TRBD2 (7 bases). The CDR3 loop is CASSSLGGPSTDTQYF. CDR3 nucleotides: TGTGCCAGCAGTTCCCTCGGGGGGCCTAGCACAGATACGCAGTATTTT.